The following is a T cell receptor (beta chain) sequence with its context. The data derive from a study of T-cell reconstitution after alpha-beta-depleted transplantation in children. Unique molecular identifiers tagged the TCRbeta library. Each CDR3 protein gets one entry after TCRdb re-called the PCR reads with MiXCR. The repertoire consists of more than 550,000 distinct CDR3 sequences, with about 10% occurring once and the leading ten covering roughly 4%. The TCR comes from a human donor who donated a stem cell graft to a child with acute myeloid leukemia. Sequences were derived from PBMCs from the stem cell graft donor, sampled from the stem cell graft.

The CDR3 spells CASSQDRRNTGELFF. The CDR3 nucleotides are TGTGCCAGCAGCCAGGACAGGCGAAACACCGGGGAGCTGTTTTTT. The V gene is TRBV7-2, the J gene TRBJ2-2; 7 nucleotides line up with TRBD1. There are 15 residues in the CDR3. The germline V gene encodes CDR1 SGHTA and CDR2 FQGNSA. V trimming: 5 bases; J trimming: 2 bases; junction bases outside the gene matches: 5.